This T cell receptor beta chain was recorded in a study of CD8 T cells in Susac syndrome. Sequencing of TCR beta drew on CD8+ and CD4+ T cells from blood. TEMRA cells were FACS-enriched, while CD8+ and CD4+ T cells were negatively isolated. Details on this clonotype: What it binds is not known.

Study conclusions and caveats: It was acknowledged by the study that relatively few individuals were included in its TCR sequencing and HLA analysis.

Reverse transcription used about 0.45 to 1 ug RNA and random hexamers. Multiplex PCR with immunoSEQ amplified the TCR beta CDR3 across 54 Vbeta and 13 Jbeta. TCRdb reanalysed the immunoSEQ multiplex PCR reads using MiXCR and keeps one entry per CDR3 protein. The sample contains 330,000 or so distinct CDR3 sequences, about 88% of which appear only once. V was pared by 6 bases and J by 3 bases, with 18 bases between. The CDR3 loop spans 15 amino acids. CDR1 is MNHNS, CDR2 SASEGT, per germline. The origin of this receptor is a human donor with multiple sclerosis. V usage is TRBV6-1 and J usage is TRBJ2-7; D could derive from TRBD1 or TRBD2 (5 bases each). The sequenced material came from CD8+ T cells from PBMCs. The DNA of the CDR3 is TGTGCCAGCAGCGACCGGGACGGAGTCGTCTACGAGCAGTACTTC. Translation gives CASSDRDGVVYEQYF.